A single sample gave rise to the 12 T cell receptor beta chains below, sequenced in a study of T cells in tumors after PD-1 blockade. Sequenced by immunoSEQ multiplex PCR; TCRdb stores in-frame clones only, minus some. In the table there are fewer than 25,000 clones, 70% to 85% of which are singletons. Specimen: PBMCs, collected after anti-PD-1 treatment. These receptors all stem from a human donor with basal cell carcinoma.

J is TRBJ2-7 and V is TRBV5-6; tentatively, D is TRBD2 (6 bases). Germline V gives CDR1 SGHDT, CDR2 YYEEEE. CDR3 length: 14 residues. V was trimmed by 2 bases and J by 2 bases, leaving 11 bases between them. As DNA, the CDR3 is TGTGCCAGCAGCTTACGGGACTCGACCTACGAGCAGTACTTC. This translates into CASSLRDSTYEQYF.

This clone has only a few counts. The rearrangement links TRBV3-1 (or the pseudogene TRBV3-2) to TRBJ1-4, with D perhaps matching TRBD1 (5 bases). The germline CDR1 and CDR2 sequences are LGHDT and YNNKEL (reference sequence). V shed 4 bases and J shed 6 bases, with 18 bases lying between them. CDR3 length: 16 residues. In DNA form, the CDR3 reads TGTGCCAGCAGCCTTAATACAGGACATCGGGATGAAAAACTGTTTTTT. It translates to CASSLNTGHRDEKLFF.

V gene TRBV11-3 combines with J gene TRBJ2-6; either TRBD1 or TRBD2 may fit D (5 bases each). Per germline, CDR1 SGHNT and CDR2 YENEEA. The length of the CDR3 is 17 residues. Trimming shortened V by 7 bases and J by 1 base, and 17 bases separated the two germline ends. CDR3 coding DNA: TGTGCCAGCACCCCTCCAGAGGGGCGGTCTGGGGCCAACGTCCTGACTTTC. The encoded protein is CASTPPEGRSGANVLTF.

The chain is built from TRBV19 and TRBJ2-2; D may be TRBD1 (5 bases). Looked up from germline, CDR1 is LNHDA and CDR2 is SQIVND (reference sequence). Trimming took off 5 bases at V and 4 bases at J, with 11 bases between the two ends. The CDR3 loop spans 14 amino acids. The CDR3, as DNA: TGTGCCAGTAGTTCTCCAGGGTCCACCGGGGAGCTGTTTTTT. It codes for CASSSPGSTGELFF.

V usage is TRBV6-6 and J usage is TRBJ1-3; D gene unclear. The germline gives CDR1 MNHNY, CDR2 SVGAGI (reference sequence). The CDR3 totals 14 residues. Between the trimmed V and J ends, which lost 0 bases and 6 bases, there was a span of 9 bases. The CDR3 is CASSYSNEENTIYF. CDR3 in DNA: TGTGCCAGCAGTTACTCGAACGAGGAAAACACCATATATTTT.

This sequence joins TRBV5-4 and TRBJ2-1; 11 nucleotides align to TRBD2. Germline CDR1 reads SGHNT; CDR2 reads YYREEE (reference sequence). CDR3 length: 15 residues. V lost 1 base to trimming and J lost 4 bases; unmatched junction nucleotides: 1. In DNA form, the CDR3 reads TGTGCCAGCAGCTTGCGGACTAGCGGGTACAATGAGCAGTTCTTC. It translates to CASSLRTSGYNEQFF.

V is TRBV4-1 and J is TRBJ2-3; 14 bases line up with TRBD2. The V gene's germline CDR1 is MGHRA and CDR2 YSYEKL. This CDR3 is 16 amino acids long. V gave up 1 base and J gave up 10 bases; unmatched junction bases: 7. The CDR3 DNA is TGCGCCAGCAGCCAAGGGACTAGCGGGGGGCAAAGGGCGCAGTATTTT. This sequence encodes CASSQGTSGGQRAQYF.

The chain joins TRBV27 to TRBJ1-1; no firm D call. Germline CDR1 and CDR2: MNHEY and SMNVEV (reference sequence). V was shortened by 1 base and J by 4 bases, with 7 bases between the two germline ends. The CDR3 is 13 amino acids. CDR3 protein: CASSLFPGTEAFF. DNA of the CDR3: TGTGCCAGCAGTTTATTCCCAGGCACTGAAGCTTTCTTT.

This clone has only a few counts. The chain has TRBV6-4 and TRBJ2-3; 9 nucleotides align to TRBD2. CDR1 and CDR2 from the germline V gene are MRHNA and SNTAGT. The CDR3 totals 16 residues. The V segment lost 2 bases and the J segment 6 bases; nucleotides outside the gene matches: 9. Here the CDR3 DNA reads TGTGCCAGCAGTGACAGTGCGGGGGGGCCTATGGATACGCAGTATTTT. It translates to CASSDSAGGPMDTQYF.

The chain is built from TRBV30 and TRBJ2-3; D is possibly TRBD1 or TRBD2 (6 bases each). CDR3 size: 12 residues. Per germline, CDR1 GTSNPN and CDR2 SVGIG (reference sequence). V shed 2 bases and J shed 4 bases, with 7 bases lying between them. The CDR3 is CAWSRGADTQYF. The CDR3 coding sequence is TGTGCCTGGAGTAGGGGGGCAGATACGCAGTATTTT.

V and J are TRBV30 and TRBJ1-5; D gene uncertain. Between the trimmed V and J ends, which lost 3 bases and 2 bases, there was a span of 8 bases. Per the germline V gene, CDR1 is GTSNPN and CDR2 is SVGIG (reference sequence). The CDR3 covers 13 residues. CDR3 sequence reads: CAWSWGRNQPQHF. As DNA, the CDR3 is TGTGCCTGGAGCTGGGGTCGCAATCAGCCCCAGCATTTT.

This clone was seen a single time. The chain uses TRBV9 and TRBJ2-3, with D tentatively TRBD2 (6 bases). V was shortened by 5 bases and J by 1 base, with 11 bases between the two germline ends. The CDR3 is 14 amino acids. Germline CDR1 and CDR2: SGDLS and YYNGEE. CDR3 sequence: CASSRDSGTDTQYF. The CDR3 region has the DNA TGTGCCAGCAGTCGGGACTCAGGCACAGATACGCAGTATTTT.